Listed below are T cell receptor beta chains from one sample, sequenced in a study of blood T cell repertoires in COVID-19. Some clones are missing from TCRdb's copy, which holds only in-frame ones; the method was immunoSEQ multiplex PCR. Of approximately 190,000 clones in the sample, roughly 80% were seen once. Specimen: peripheral blood. These receptors originate from a man aged 60 to 69 with acute or convalescent COVID-19. Both conserved end residues are trimmed from each CDR3. Fields, in order: J gene, V gene, D gene, CDR3 protein. The D gene is left open where the match is weak.

>TRBJ2-7|TRBV27|TRBD2
ASSYRLAGGLYEQY
>TRBJ1-5|TRBV7-2|-
ASSLLADSNQPQH
>TRBJ2-1|TRBV24-1|-
ATSDYRANEQF
>TRBJ2-5|TRBV27|-
ASSFRGTQETQY
>TRBJ1-2|TRBV5-1|TRBD1
ASSLVQGNGYT
>TRBJ2-7|TRBV12-5|-
ASGFIGGEQY
>TRBJ2-6|TRBV6-1|TRBD2
ASSEARGGSPGANVLT
>TRBJ2-5|TRBV7-2|-
ASSPQGTGRKTQY
>TRBJ2-7|TRBV7-2|-
ASSLGGQYEQY
>TRBJ1-5|TRBV6-5|-
ASYPGGNQPQH